Below, 23 T cell receptor beta chains from the same sample are listed, as sequenced in a study of T cells in pancreatic ductal adenocarcinoma. No neoadjuvant therapy was given to the selected pancreatic ductal adenocarcinoma patients before their surgery. Some clones are missing from TCRdb's copy, which holds only in-frame ones; the method was immunoSEQ multiplex PCR. The data show some 20,000 clones, with about nine tenths seen just once and around 0.94% held by the top ten. Sequencing used PBMCs. Source of these receptors: a human donor with pancreatic ductal adenocarcinoma.

A few counts support this clone. The V and J genes are TRBV4-2 and TRBJ2-7; TRBD1 agrees at 8 bases. This CDR3 contains 14 residues. Trimming took 2 bases from V and 3 from J; bases not matched to a gene: 3. Looked up from germline, CDR1 is LGHNA and CDR2 is YNFKEQ. The CDR3 protein is CASSQTDRVYEQYF. CDR3 bases: TGTGCCAGCAGCCAAACGGACAGGGTCTACGAGCAGTACTTC.

The rearrangement joins TRBV11-3 to TRBJ2-5; no clear D gene. This CDR3 is 13 amino acids long. V was pared by 2 bases and J by 5 bases, with 9 bases between. The germline V gene has CDR1 SGHNT and CDR2 YENEEA. The CDR3 nucleotides are TGTGCCAGCAGCTTAAGAGGCAAGGAGACCCAGTACTTC. This sequence encodes CASSLRGKETQYF.

This sequence joins TRBV4-3 and TRBJ2-1, with TRBD2 matching over 8 bases. Germline V CDR1 and CDR2: LGHNA, YSLEER. The J segment lost 10 bases and the V segment lost 0 bases, leaving 14 bases of the junction unmatched. The CDR3 loop spans 17 amino acids. In DNA, the CDR3 is TGCGCCAGCAGCCAAGATTATTTACGGGGGGGCCTAGAAGAGCAGTTCTTC. Translating gives CASSQDYLRGGLEEQFF.

This clone was counted once. V usage is TRBV18 and J usage is TRBJ1-1; TRBD1 is a possible D gene (6 bases). The ends were cut back, 5 bases at V and 8 bases at J, with 15 bases in the middle. From germline, CDR1 is KGHSH and CDR2 LQKENI. CDR3 length: 13 amino acids. The CDR3 nucleotides are TGTGCCAGCTCATTAAGCCCCGGGACAGAAGCTTTCTTT. This codes for CASSLSPGTEAFF.

CDR3 sequence (DNA): TGTGCCAGCAGTCCAAGCCTAGCGGGGGCCTACAATGAGCAGTTCTTC. Its translation is CASSPSLAGAYNEQFF. The chain links TRBV7-2 to TRBJ2-1; 10 nucleotides line up with TRBD2. The CDR3 loop spans 16 amino acids. CDR1 and CDR2 (germline): SGHTA, FQGNSA. Trimming at V came to 6 bases and at J to 2 bases, leaving 7 bases not matched to a gene.

V and J are TRBV11-1 and TRBJ1-1; perhaps TRBD1 as D (5 bases). CDR1 is SGHAT and CDR2 is FQDESV in the germline V gene (reference sequence). V was cut by 6 bases and J by 4 bases, with 12 bases left in between. CDR3 size: 13 residues. CDR3 sequence reads: CASSEDGGTEAFF. The CDR3 DNA sequence: TGTGCCAGCAGTGAAGACGGGGGCACTGAAGCTTTCTTT.

The CDR3 DNA reads TGTGCCAGCAGTTTAGGGGGCTACTATAATTCACCCCTCCACTTT. This gives the protein CASSLGGYYNSPLHF. This chain uses TRBV27 with TRBJ1-6; TRBD1 might be the D (6 bases). The CDR3 is 15 amino acids. The V gene lost 2 bases and the J gene lost 3 bases, with 8 bases spanning the gap. CDR1 is MNHEY, CDR2 SMNVEV, per germline (reference sequence).

This clone was recorded only once. The genes are TRBV18 and TRBJ1-2; D is undetermined. Germline CDR1 reads KGHSH; CDR2 reads LQKENI. V was clipped by 0 bases and J by 8 bases, with 16 bases between them. The CDR3 sequence is 15 residues long. The CDR3 reads CASSPPGSIAGGYTF. In DNA form, the CDR3 reads TGTGCCAGCTCACCACCGGGCAGCATTGCGGGAGGCTACACCTTC.

This clone was observed a single time. This rearrangement joins TRBV28 to TRBJ1-1; D gene unclear. The CDR3 runs to 16 residues. Per the germline V gene, CDR1 is MDHEN and CDR2 is SYDVKM. V lost 3 bases and J lost 1, with 15 bases in between. CDR3 DNA sequence: TGTGCCAGCAGTTTGTTAATCGGTGTCGGGAACACTGAAGCTTTCTTT. It specifies CASSLLIGVGNTEAFF. Supplemented by reference TRBV28 and TRBJ1-1, the full variable domain reads DVKVTQSSRYLVKRTGEKVFLECVQDMDHENMFWYRQDPGLGLRLIYFSYDVKMKEKGDIPEGYSVSREKKERFSLILESASTNQTSMYLCASSLLIGVGNTEAFFGQGTRLTVV.

The chain carries TRBV21-1 and TRBJ1-5; the table's D call of TRBD1 was not tested on the DNA. TRBV21-1 is termed a pseudogene. The length of the CDR3 is 18 residues. The CDR3 spells CASSKESMGRGVCQPQHF. For the CDR3, the DNA is TGTGCCAGCAGCAAAGAATCTATGGGCAGGGGTGTTTGTCAGCCCCAGCATTTT.

CDR3 DNA: TGTGCCAGCAGCCCCCCGGGACAGGCGGCAGCCTACGAGCAGTACTTC. Translated: CASSPPGQAAAYEQYF. The chain links TRBV5-6 to TRBJ2-7; 8 positions agree with TRBD1. Looked up from germline, CDR1 is SGHDT and CDR2 is YYEEEE. Trimming cost V 4 bases and J 2 bases; bases outside gene matches: 11. This CDR3 is built from 16 residues.

This sequence joins TRBV19 and TRBJ2-2, with TRBD1 matching 8 bases. The V and J ends lost 7 bases and 1 base, in that order; junction bases with no gene match: 11. CDR3 size: 17 residues. The germline gives CDR1 LNHDA, CDR2 SQIVND (reference sequence). As DNA, the CDR3 is TGTGCCAGTACCGGGAGTCAGGGGGCATTGAACACCGGGGAGCTGTTTTTT. This encodes CASTGSQGALNTGELFF.

The V gene is TRBV4-1, the J gene TRBJ1-4; no clear D gene. V lost 1 base, J lost 5 bases, and 17 bases lay in between. Germline V gene lookup returns CDR1 MGHRA and CDR2 YSYEKL. The CDR3 loop spans 17 amino acids. CDR3 nucleotides: TGCGCCAGCAGCCAAGCCTCTCTGACGCGCGGCAATGAAAAACTGTTTTTT. It translates to CASSQASLTRGNEKLFF.

This rearrangement joins TRBV5-4 to TRBJ2-7; tentative D call: TRBD1 (5 bases). Between the trimmed V and J ends, which lost 2 bases and 5 bases, there was a span of 17 bases. This CDR3 spans 15 amino acids. Germline CDR1 SGHNT, CDR2 YYREEE (reference sequence). The CDR3 loop is CASSLGGAGHDEQYF. The DNA for the CDR3 is TGTGCCAGCAGCTTAGGTGGGGCAGGACATGACGAGCAGTACTTC. Looking up the rest from reference TRBV5-4 and TRBJ2-7 gives the full variable domain: ETGVTQSPTHLIKTRGQQVTLRCSSQSGHNTVSWYQQALGQGPQFIFQYYREEENGRGNFPPRFSGLQFPNYSSELNVNALELDDSALYLCASSLGGAGHDEQYFGPGTRLTVT.

The J gene is TRBJ1-1, the V gene TRBV7-9; D is uncertain. The CDR3 consists of 14 residues. V was pared by 5 bases and J by 9 bases, with 19 bases between. Germline CDR1 and CDR2: SEHNR and FQNEAQ (reference sequence). The CDR3, as DNA: TGTGCCAGCAGCCCACAATCGGGTGTCCCCCAAGCTTTCTTT. Translated, it gives CASSPQSGVPQAFF.

The gene calls are TRBV4-1 and TRBJ1-6; the D gene is possibly TRBD1 (5 bases). The V and J ends lost 0 bases and 6 bases respectively, with 21 bases between them. CDR3 length: 19 amino acids. The germline V gene has CDR1 MGHRA and CDR2 YSYEKL. The DNA for the CDR3 is TGCGCCAGCAGCCAAGATTTTAGACGGGGGATGGCCAGTAATTCACCCCTCCACTTT. Its protein product is CASSQDFRRGMASNSPLHF.

This clone was counted between two and nine times. DNA of the CDR3: TGCACCAGCAGCCCAACAGGGGGGGCCGGGGAGCTGTTTTTT. This translates into CTSSPTGGAGELFF. The rearrangement links TRBV1 to TRBJ2-2; TRBD1 is the table's D call and was not checked against the DNA. TRBV1 counts as a pseudogene. This CDR3 spans 14 amino acids.

This clone was observed a single time. V and J are TRBV5-1 and TRBJ2-6; D gene uncertain. Trimming took off 3 bases at V and 3 bases at J, with 13 bases between the two ends. Germline V gene data show CDR1 as SGHRS and CDR2 as YFSETQ. This CDR3 is 16 amino acids long. As DNA, the CDR3 is TGCGCCAGCAGCTATGGAGATAGCAGTGGGGCCAACGTCCTGACTTTC. Its protein is CASSYGDSSGANVLTF.

The genes are TRBV7-3 and TRBJ2-1; D is unresolved. V shed 3 bases and J shed 7 bases, with 10 bases lying between them. Germline V gene lookup returns CDR1 SGHTA and CDR2 FQGTGA. This CDR3 comprises 13 residues. This CDR3 reads CASSLSAGNEQFF. CDR3 nucleotide sequence: TGTGCCAGCAGCTTGTCAGCAGGAAATGAGCAGTTCTTC.

The rearrangement uses TRBV29-1 and TRBJ1-2, with TRBD1 matching over 10 bases. V shed 7 bases, J shed 14 bases, and the junction held 10 bases outside the gene matches. In germline, CDR1 is SQVTM, CDR2 ANQGSEA. The CDR3 has 11 amino acids. The CDR3 sequence is CSEGTGDALTF. Written as DNA, the CDR3 is TGCAGCGAAGGGACAGGGGACGCTCTTACCTTC.

V gene TRBV5-1 combines with J gene TRBJ1-4; 8 positions match TRBD1. Germline CDR1 is SGHRS and CDR2 is YFSETQ. The CDR3 consists of 15 residues. The J segment lost 4 bases and the V segment lost 3 bases, leaving 5 bases of the junction unmatched. The CDR3, as DNA: TGCGCCAGCAGCTCAGGGGGCGTCGGTAATGAAAAACTGTTTTTT. It codes for CASSSGGVGNEKLFF.

CDR3 nucleotide sequence: TGTGCCAGCAGCCCGGAGCGGGGGGGCGTGGAGACCCAGTACTTC. Its protein is CASSPERGGVETQYF. The chain has TRBV13 and TRBJ2-5; 10 positions match TRBD2. The ends lost 5 bases at V and 5 bases at J; junction bases unmatched: 8. Germline CDR1 PRHDT, CDR2 FYEKMQ (reference sequence). The CDR3 sequence is 15 residues long.

The genes are TRBV10-2 and TRBJ1-2; 7 bases are a match to TRBD1. Germline trimming cut 3 bases from V and 6 bases from J; bases unmatched to any gene: 4. From germline, CDR1 is WSHSY and CDR2 SAAADI. CDR3 length equals 13 residues. The DNA for the CDR3 is TGCGCCAGCAGTGACCCTGGACAGGATGGCTACACCTTC. This encodes CASSDPGQDGYTF.